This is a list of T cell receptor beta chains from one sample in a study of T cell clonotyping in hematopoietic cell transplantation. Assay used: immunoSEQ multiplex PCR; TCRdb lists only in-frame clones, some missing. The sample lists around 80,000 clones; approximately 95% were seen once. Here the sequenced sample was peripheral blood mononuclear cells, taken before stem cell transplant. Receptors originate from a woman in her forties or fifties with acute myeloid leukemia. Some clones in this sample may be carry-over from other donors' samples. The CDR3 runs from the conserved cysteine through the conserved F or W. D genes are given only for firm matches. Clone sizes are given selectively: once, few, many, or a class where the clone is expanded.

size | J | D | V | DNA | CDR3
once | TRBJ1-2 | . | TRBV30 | TGTGCCTGGAAAACAGGGTGGGGTAGTGGCTACACCTTC | CAWKTGWGSGYTF
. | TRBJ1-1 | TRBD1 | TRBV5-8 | TGTGCCAGCAGCCCCCTCTTAGGGGGCGTAACTGAAGCTTTCTTT | CASSPLLGGVTEAFF
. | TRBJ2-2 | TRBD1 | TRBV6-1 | TGTGCCAGCAGAAAGACAGGGTGGGCGGGGGAGCTGTTTTTT | CASRKTGWAGELFF
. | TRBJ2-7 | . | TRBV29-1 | TGCAGCGTTGCTGACGCGGATCCGTACGAGCAGTACTTC | CSVADADPYEQYF
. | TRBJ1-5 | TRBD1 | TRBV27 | TGTGCCAGCAGTTCCCAGGGGGCGCGGGGTCAGCCCCAGCATTTT | CASSSQGARGQPQHF
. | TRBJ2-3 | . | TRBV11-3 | TGTGCCAGCAGCTCACAGGGATTTACGCAGTATTTT | CASSSQGFTQYF
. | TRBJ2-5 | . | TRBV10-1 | TGCGCCAGCAGTGAGTCGGGCGGAAGACAAGAGACCCAGTACTTC | CASSESGGRQETQYF
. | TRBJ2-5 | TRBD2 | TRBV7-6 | TGTGCCAGCAGCTTACTAGCGGGAGGGCCGGAGACCCAGTACTTC | CASSLLAGGPETQYF
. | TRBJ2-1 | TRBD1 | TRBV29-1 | TGCAGCGTTGACGGGACAGACATTTACAATGAGCAGTTCTTC | CSVDGTDIYNEQFF
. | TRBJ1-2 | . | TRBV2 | TGTGCCAGCAGTCCCCAGGGGATGGCTTTTGGCTACACCTTC | CASSPQGMAFGYTF
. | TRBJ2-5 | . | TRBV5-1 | TGCGCCAGCAGCCGGGAGACAGGGTCAGAGACCCAGTACTTC | CASSRETGSETQYF
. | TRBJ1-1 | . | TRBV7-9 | TGTGCCAGCAGCCTAACCGGGGCTGAAGCTTTCTTT | CASSLTGAEAFF
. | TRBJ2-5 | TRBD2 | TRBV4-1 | TGCGCCAGCAGCCAAGGAAGCGGGGAAGAGACCCAGTACTTC | CASSQGSGEETQYF
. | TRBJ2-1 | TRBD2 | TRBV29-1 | TGCAGCGTCCGAGGGACTAGCGGCGAGCAGTTCTTC | CSVRGTSGEQFF
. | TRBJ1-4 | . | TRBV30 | TGTGCCTGGAGTTCCACAGGGTTGAGTGAAAAACTGTTTTTT | CAWSSTGLSEKLFF
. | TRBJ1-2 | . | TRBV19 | TGTGCCAGTAGTCCTAACGGACGGACGGGCTACACCTTC | CASSPNGRTGYTF
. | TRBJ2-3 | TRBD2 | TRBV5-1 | TGCGCCAGCAGCTTGGGGCTAGCGGGTTCAACAGATACGCAGTATTTT | CASSLGLAGSTDTQYF
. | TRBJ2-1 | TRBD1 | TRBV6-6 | TGTGCCAGTAAAGATGGGACAGGGACCAATGAGCAGTTCTTC | CASKDGTGTNEQFF
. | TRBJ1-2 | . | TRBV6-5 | TGTGCCAGCAGGGCCTCAACGGGCTTTGGGTCTGGCTACACCTTC | CASRASTGFGSGYTF
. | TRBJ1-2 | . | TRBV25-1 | TGTGCCAGCAGTGATCTCTATGGCTACACCTTC | CASSDLYGYTF
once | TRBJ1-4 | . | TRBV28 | TGTGCCAGCAGTTTACAGGGAGTAAATGAAAAACTGTTTTTT | CASSLQGVNEKLFF
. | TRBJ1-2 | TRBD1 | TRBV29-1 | TGCAGCGTGGGACAGGATAACTATGGCTACACCTTC | CSVGQDNYGYTF
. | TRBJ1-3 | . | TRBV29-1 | TGCAGCGCTCAGGGTTTCTCTGGAAACACCATATATTTT | CSAQGFSGNTIYF
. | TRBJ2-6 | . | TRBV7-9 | TGTGCCAGCAGCTTATCAACTGGGGCCAACGTCCTGACTTTC | CASSLSTGANVLTF
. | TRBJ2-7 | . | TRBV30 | TGTGCCTGGAGTTCGGACACGTTGCTGATCGAGCAGTACTTC | CAWSSDTLLIEQYF
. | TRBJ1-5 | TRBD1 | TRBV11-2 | TGTGCCAGCAGCCGTAGGGGACAGGCCTTCAATCAGCCCCAGCATTTT | CASSRRGQAFNQPQHF
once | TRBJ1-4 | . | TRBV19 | TGTGCCAGTAGCCAGGCACAGGTGGGCGAAAAACTGTTTTTT | CASSQAQVGEKLFF
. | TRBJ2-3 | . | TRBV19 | TGTGCCAGTAACCACCTGGGGGATACGCAGTATTTT | CASNHLGDTQYF
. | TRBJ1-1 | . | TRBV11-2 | TGTGCCAGCAGCTTCGGGGTATATGGCACTGAAGCTTTCTTT | CASSFGVYGTEAFF
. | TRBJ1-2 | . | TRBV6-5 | TGTGCCAGCAGTTACAGGGGCACCTATGGCTACACCTTC | CASSYRGTYGYTF
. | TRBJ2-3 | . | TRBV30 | TGTGCCTGGAGTGCCCTAAGAGATACGCAGTATTTT | CAWSALRDTQYF
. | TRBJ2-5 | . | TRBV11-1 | TGTGCCAGCAGCTTATTAGGGGGCCAAGAGACCCAGTACTTC | CASSLLGGQETQYF
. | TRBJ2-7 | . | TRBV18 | TGTGCCAGCTCACCATCTTTCTTAATTAGGGACAACTCCTACGAGCAGTACTTC | CASSPSFLIRDNSYEQYF
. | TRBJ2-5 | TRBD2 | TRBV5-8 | TGTGCCAGCAGCCGGGGACTAGCGGAGCAAGAGACCCAGTACTTC | CASSRGLAEQETQYF
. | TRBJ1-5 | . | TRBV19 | TGTGCCAGTAGTATCTATGGGGATCAGCCCCAGCATTTT | CASSIYGDQPQHF
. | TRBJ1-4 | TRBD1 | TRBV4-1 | TGCGCCAGCAGCCGGGGACAGAATGAAAAACTGTTTTTT | CASSRGQNEKLFF
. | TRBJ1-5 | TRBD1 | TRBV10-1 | TGCGCCAGCAGTGGACATACAGGGGGACTGAGGCGCAATCAGCCCCAGCATTTT | CASSGHTGGLRRNQPQHF
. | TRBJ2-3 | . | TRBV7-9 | TGTGCCAGCAGCTTAACAGGACCCACAGATACGCAGTATTTT | CASSLTGPTDTQYF
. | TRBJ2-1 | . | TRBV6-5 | TGTGCCAGCAGTTACTCGAGGCAGAGCTCCTACAATGAGCAGTTCTTC | CASSYSRQSSYNEQFF
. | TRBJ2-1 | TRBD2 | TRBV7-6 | TGTGCCAGCAGCCCAATAGCGGGAGGATACCTAGAGCAGTTCTTC | CASSPIAGGYLEQFF
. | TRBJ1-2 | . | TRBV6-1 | TGTGCCAGCACCCCTCAGGGACTAGCTTATGGCTACACCTTC | CASTPQGLAYGYTF
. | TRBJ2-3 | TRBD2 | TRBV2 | TGTGCCAGCAGTGAAGACTCTAGCGGGGGGGCCGATACGCAGTATTTT | CASSEDSSGGADTQYF
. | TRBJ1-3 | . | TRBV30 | TGTGCCCGTCAGGGAGAATCTGGAAACACCATATATTTT | CARQGESGNTIYF
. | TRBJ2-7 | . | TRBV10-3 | TGTGCCATCAGTGAATTTGGCTACGAGCAGTACTTC | CAISEFGYEQYF
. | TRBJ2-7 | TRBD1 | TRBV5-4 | TGTGCCAGCAGCTCAGACAGGGGATACTACGAGCAGTACTTC | CASSSDRGYYEQYF
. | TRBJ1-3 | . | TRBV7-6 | TGTGCCAGCAGTTCTCAGATCTCTGGAAACACCATATATTTT | CASSSQISGNTIYF
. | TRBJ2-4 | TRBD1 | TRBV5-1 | TGCGCCAGCAGCTCCTATGGGGACAGGGTGAACATTCAGTACTTC | CASSSYGDRVNIQYF
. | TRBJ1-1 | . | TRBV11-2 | TGTGCCAGCAGCTTAGTCGGGGGAAACACTGAAGCTTTCTTT | CASSLVGGNTEAFF
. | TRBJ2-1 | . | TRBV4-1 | TGCGCCAGCAGCCAAGTCGACTTAATGTCCTACAATGAGCAGTTCTTC | CASSQVDLMSYNEQFF
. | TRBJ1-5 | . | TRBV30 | TGTGCCTGGAGTGTAAACGGGGCCTGGGGGCAGCCCCAGCATTTT | CAWSVNGAWGQPQHF
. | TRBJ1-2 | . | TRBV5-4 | TGTGCCAGCAGCTTCAAGGTGAACTATGGCTACACCTTC | CASSFKVNYGYTF
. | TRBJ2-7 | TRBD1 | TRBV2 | TGTGCCAGCAGAAAACCCTCCGGGACAGGGACCTACGAGCAGTACTTC | CASRKPSGTGTYEQYF
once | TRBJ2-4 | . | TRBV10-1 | TGCGCCAGCAGCCGCGGACAACCGGGGGACATTCAGTACTTC | CASSRGQPGDIQYF